This TCR beta chain was identified during a study of cytomegalovirus exposure and HLA in healthy donors. Study summary: Genetic ancestry analysis placed over 65% of the 398 donors that were genotyped in the Caucasian-associated cluster. Study findings and constraints: Cytomegalovirus-associated status was assigned to about 170 TCR beta chains. In vitro assays verified that three CMV-associated chains recognized CMV antigens specifically. As immune exposure information, only CMV serostatus was available.

It was with 60 Vbeta and 13 Jbeta primers that the PCR ran. Sequencing was performed with immunoSEQ multiplex PCR; in TCRdb, only in-frame clones are kept and a portion is missing. The sample yields approximately 130,000 clones, 8.9% seen once. This clone was seen a handful of times. Its target is not known. This CDR3 has 15 residues. V shed 4 bases and J 6 bases; nucleotides not matched to a gene: 11. Germline V lookup: CDR1 SGHTS, CDR2 YDEGEE. This sequence was found in a woman aged 35 to 49 in good health and CMV-seropositive. Sequences were obtained from PBMCs. This sequence joins TRBV5-8 and TRBJ1-2; 8 nucleotides align to TRBD1. For the CDR3, the DNA is TGTGCCAGCAGCGACGGACAGGGAATCGCTGATGGCTACACCTTC. It specifies CASSDGQGIADGYTF.